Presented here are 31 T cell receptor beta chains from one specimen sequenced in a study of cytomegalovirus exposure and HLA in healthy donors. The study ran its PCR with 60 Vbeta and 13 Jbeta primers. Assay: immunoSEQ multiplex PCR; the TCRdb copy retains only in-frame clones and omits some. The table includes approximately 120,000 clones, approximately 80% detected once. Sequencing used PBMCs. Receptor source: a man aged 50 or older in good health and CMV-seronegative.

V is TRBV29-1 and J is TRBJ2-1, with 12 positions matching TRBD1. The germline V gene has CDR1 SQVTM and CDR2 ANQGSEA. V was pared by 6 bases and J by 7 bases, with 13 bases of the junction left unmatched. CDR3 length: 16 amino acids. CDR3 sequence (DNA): TGCAGCGTCCTGGGACAGGGGGCTGTTTTGGGGAATGAGCAGTTCTTC. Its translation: CSVLGQGAVLGNEQFF.

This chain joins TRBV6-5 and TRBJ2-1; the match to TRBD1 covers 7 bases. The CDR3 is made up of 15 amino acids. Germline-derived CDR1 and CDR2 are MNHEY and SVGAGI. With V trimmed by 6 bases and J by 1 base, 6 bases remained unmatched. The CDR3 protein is CASSSGQRSYNEQFF. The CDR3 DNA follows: TGTGCCAGCAGCTCGGGACAGAGGTCCTACAATGAGCAGTTCTTC.

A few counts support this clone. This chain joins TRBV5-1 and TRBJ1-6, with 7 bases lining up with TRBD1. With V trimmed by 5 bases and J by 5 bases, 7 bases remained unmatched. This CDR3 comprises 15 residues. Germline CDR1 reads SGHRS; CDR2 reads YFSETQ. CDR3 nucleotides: TGCGCCAGCAGAACCGGACAGGAAAATAATTCACCCCTCCACTTT. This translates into CASRTGQENNSPLHF.

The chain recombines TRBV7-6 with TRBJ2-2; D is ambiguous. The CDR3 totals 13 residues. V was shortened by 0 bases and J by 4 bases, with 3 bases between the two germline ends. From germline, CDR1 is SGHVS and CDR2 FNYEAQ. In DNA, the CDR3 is TGTGCCAGCAGCTTAGCTAGCACCGGGGAGCTGTTTTTT. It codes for CASSLASTGELFF.

The CDR3 region is CASRTPGGTGELFF. As DNA, the CDR3 is TGTGCCAGCAGAACTCCCGGGGGCACCGGGGAGCTGTTTTTT. This chain joins TRBV5-4 and TRBJ2-2; tentatively, D is TRBD2 (6 bases). Trimming took 5 bases from V and 4 from J, leaving 12 bases between them. This CDR3 has 14 amino acids. In germline, CDR1 is SGHNT, CDR2 YYREEE (reference sequence).

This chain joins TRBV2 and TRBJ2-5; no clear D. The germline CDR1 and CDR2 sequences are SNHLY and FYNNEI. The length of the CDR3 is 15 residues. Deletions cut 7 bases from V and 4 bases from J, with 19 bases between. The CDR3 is CASNPSPALRETQYF. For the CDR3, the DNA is TGTGCCAGCAACCCCTCCCCAGCGCTCCGAGAGACCCAGTACTTC. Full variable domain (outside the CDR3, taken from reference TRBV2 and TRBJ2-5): EPEVTQTPSHQVTQMGQEVILRCVPISNHLYFYWYRQILGQKVEFLVSFYNNEISEKSEIFDDQFSVERPDGSNFTLKIRSTKLEDSAMYFCASNPSPALRETQYFGPGTRLLVL.

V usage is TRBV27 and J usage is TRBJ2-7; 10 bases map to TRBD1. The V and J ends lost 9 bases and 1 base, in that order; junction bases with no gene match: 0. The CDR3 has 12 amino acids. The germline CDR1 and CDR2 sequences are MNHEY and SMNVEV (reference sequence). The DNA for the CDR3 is TGTGCCAGGGACAGGGGGTCCTACGAGCAGTACTTC. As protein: CARDRGSYEQYF.

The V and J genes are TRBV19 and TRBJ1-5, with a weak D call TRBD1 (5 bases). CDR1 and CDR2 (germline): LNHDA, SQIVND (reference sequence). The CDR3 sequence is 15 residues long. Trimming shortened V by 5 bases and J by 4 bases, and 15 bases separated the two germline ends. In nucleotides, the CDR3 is TGTGCCAGTAGTCCGGAGGGGTTGGGGAATCAGCCCCAGCATTTT. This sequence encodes CASSPEGLGNQPQHF.

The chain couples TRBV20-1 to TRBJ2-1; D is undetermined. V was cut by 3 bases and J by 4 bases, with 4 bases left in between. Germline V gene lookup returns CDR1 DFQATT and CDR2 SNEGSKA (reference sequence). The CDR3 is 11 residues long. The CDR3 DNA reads TGCAGTGCTAGTCCTTACAATGAGCAGTTCTTC. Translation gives CSASPYNEQFF.

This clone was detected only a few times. The CDR3 DNA reads TGTGCCAGCAGCTTAGCGGTAGGGGGCGTCATCGGTGAGCAGTTCTTC. It yields the protein CASSLAVGGVIGEQFF. This rearrangement joins TRBV11-3 to TRBJ2-1, with TRBD1 matching 7 bases. This CDR3 is 16 amino acids long. Unmatched junction bases numbered 12, after V lost 1 base and J lost 9 bases. The V gene's germline CDR1 is SGHNT and CDR2 YENEEA.

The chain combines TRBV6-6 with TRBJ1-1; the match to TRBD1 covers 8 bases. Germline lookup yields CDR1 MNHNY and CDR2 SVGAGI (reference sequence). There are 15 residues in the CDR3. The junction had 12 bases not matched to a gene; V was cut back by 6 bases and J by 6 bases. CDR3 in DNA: TGTGCCAGCAGCGCAGGGGGCGCTTATGTAGCTGAAGCTTTCTTT. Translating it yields CASSAGGAYVAEAFF.

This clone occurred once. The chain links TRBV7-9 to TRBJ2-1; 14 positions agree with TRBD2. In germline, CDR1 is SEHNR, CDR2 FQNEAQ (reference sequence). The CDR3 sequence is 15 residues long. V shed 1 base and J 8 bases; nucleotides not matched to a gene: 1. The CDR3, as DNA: TGTGCCAGCAGCTTAGGGGGACTAGCGGGGGATGAGCAGTTCTTC. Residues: CASSLGGLAGDEQFF.

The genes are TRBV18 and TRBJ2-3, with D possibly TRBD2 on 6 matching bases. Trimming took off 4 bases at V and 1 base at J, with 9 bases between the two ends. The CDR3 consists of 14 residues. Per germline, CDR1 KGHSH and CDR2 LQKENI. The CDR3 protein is CASSRGAGTDTQYF. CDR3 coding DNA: TGTGCCAGCTCACGCGGGGCGGGCACAGATACGCAGTATTTT. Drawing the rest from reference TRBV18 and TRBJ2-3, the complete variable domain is NAGVMQNPRHLVRRRGQEARLRCSPMKGHSHVYWYRQLPEEGLKFMVYLQKENIIDESGMPKERFSAEFPKEGPSILRIQQVVRGDSAAYFCASSRGAGTDTQYFGPGTRLTVL.

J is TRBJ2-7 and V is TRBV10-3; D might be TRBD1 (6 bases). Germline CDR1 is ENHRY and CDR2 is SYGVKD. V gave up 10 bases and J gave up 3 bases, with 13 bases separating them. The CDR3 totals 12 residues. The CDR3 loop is CATGAGSYEQYV. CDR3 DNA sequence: TGTGCCACAGGGGCAGGCAGCTACGAGCAGTACGTC.

The CDR3 protein is CASSSWTGGNGYTF. The CDR3 DNA is TGTGCCAGCAGCTCATGGACAGGGGGTAATGGCTACACCTTC. The V call is TRBV5-6, the J call TRBJ1-2, with 10 bases fitting TRBD1. Trimming at V came to 3 bases and at J to 6 bases, leaving 5 bases not matched to a gene. Germline V gene lookup returns CDR1 SGHDT and CDR2 YYEEEE. The CDR3 is made up of 14 amino acids.

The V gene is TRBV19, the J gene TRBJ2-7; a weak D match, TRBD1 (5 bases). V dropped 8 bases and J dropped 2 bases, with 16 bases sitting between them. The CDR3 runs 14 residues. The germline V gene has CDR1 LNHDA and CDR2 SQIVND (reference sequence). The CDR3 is CASPRAGGTYEQYF. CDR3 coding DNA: TGTGCCAGTCCCAGGGCTGGTGGAACCTACGAGCAGTACTTC.

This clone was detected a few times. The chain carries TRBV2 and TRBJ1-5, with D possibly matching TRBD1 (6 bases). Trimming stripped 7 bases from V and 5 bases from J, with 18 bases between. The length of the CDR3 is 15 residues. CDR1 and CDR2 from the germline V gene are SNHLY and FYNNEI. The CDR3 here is CASTPGTSLYQPQHF. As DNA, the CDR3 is TGTGCCAGCACCCCGGGGACATCCCTTTATCAGCCCCAGCATTTT.

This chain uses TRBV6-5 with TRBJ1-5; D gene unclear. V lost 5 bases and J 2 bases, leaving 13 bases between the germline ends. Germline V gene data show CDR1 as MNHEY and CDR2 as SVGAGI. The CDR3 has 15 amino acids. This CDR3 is CASSKTRPGNQPQHF. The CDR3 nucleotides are TGTGCCAGCAGTAAGACACGACCGGGCAATCAGCCCCAGCATTTT.

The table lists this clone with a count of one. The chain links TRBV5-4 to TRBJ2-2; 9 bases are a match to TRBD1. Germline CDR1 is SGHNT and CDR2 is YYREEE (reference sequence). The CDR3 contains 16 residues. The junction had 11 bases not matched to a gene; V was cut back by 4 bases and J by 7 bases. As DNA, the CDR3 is TGTGCCAGCAGCACCGCCGGGACAGGGACGGACGGGGAGCTGTTTTTT. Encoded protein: CASSTAGTGTDGELFF. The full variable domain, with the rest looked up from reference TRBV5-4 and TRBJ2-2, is ETGVTQSPTHLIKTRGQQVTLRCSSQSGHNTVSWYQQALGQGPQFIFQYYREEENGRGNFPPRFSGLQFPNYSSELNVNALELDDSALYLCASSTAGTGTDGELFFGEGSRLTVL.

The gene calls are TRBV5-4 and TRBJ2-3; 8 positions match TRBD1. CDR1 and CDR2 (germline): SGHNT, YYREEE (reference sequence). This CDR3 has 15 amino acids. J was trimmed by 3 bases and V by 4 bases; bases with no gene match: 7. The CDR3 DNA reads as TGTGCCAGCAGCCCGGACAGGGCCTCGACAGATACGCAGTATTTT. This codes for CASSPDRASTDTQYF.

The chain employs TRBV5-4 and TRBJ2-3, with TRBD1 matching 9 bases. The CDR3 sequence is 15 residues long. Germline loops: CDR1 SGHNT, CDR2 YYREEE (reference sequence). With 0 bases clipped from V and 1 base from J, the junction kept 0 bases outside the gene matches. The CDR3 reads CASSLDRGRTDTQYF. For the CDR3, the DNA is TGTGCCAGCAGCTTGGACAGGGGGCGCACAGATACGCAGTATTTT.

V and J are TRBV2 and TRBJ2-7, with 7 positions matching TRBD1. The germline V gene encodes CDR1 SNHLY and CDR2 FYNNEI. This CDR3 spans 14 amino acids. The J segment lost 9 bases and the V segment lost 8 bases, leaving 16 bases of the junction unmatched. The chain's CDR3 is CASRQEGTVNMQYF. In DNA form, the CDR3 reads TGTGCCAGCCGACAAGAAGGGACAGTAAACATGCAGTACTTC.

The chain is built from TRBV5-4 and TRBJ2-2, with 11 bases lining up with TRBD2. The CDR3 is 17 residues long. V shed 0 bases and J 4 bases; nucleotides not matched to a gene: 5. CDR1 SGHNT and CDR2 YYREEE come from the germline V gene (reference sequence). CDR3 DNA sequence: TGTGCCAGCAGCTTGGCCGGGACTAGCGGATCCACCGGGGAGCTGTTTTTT. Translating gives CASSLAGTSGSTGELFF. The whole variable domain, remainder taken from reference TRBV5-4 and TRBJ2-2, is ETGVTQSPTHLIKTRGQQVTLRCSSQSGHNTVSWYQQALGQGPQFIFQYYREEENGRGNFPPRFSGLQFPNYSSELNVNALELDDSALYLCASSLAGTSGSTGELFFGEGSRLTVL.

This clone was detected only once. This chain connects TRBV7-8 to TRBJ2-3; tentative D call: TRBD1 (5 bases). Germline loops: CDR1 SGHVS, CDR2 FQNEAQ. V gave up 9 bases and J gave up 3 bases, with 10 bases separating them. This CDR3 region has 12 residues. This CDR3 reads CASQGATDTQYF. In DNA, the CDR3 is TGTGCCAGTCAAGGGGCAACAGATACGCAGTATTTT.

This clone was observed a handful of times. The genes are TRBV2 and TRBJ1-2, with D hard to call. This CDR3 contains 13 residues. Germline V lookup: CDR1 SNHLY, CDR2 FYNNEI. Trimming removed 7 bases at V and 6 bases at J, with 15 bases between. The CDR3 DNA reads TGTGCCAGCACAGACGGGTTTAAGGATGGCTACACCTTC. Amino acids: CASTDGFKDGYTF.

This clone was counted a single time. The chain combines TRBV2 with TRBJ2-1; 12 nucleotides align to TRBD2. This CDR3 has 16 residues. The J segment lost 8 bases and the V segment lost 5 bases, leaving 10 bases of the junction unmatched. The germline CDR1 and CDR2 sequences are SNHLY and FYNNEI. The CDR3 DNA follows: TGTGCCAGCAGTTCCTGGCCGGCTAGCGGGGGGGATGAGCAGTTCTTC. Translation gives CASSSWPASGGDEQFF.

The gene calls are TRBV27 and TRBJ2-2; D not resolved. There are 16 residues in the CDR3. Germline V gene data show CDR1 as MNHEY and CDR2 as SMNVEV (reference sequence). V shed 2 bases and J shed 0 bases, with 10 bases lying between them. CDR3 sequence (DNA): TGTGCCAGCAGTTTAGGGTCTCAGGCGAACACCGGGGAGCTGTTTTTT. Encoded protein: CASSLGSQANTGELFF.

The CDR3 here is CASSSGGQGRNEQYF. The CDR3 DNA follows: TGCGCCAGCAGCTCCGGAGGGCAGGGAAGGAACGAGCAGTACTTC. The chain has TRBV5-1 and TRBJ2-7; D perhaps matches TRBD2 (6 bases). CDR1 is SGHRS and CDR2 is YFSETQ in the germline V gene. This CDR3 is 15 amino acids long. The V and J ends lost 3 bases and 5 bases respectively, with 18 bases between them. The whole variable domain, remainder taken from reference TRBV5-1 and TRBJ2-7, is KAGVTQTPRYLIKTRGQQVTLSCSPISGHRSVSWYQQTPGQGLQFLFEYFSETQRNKGNFPGRFSGRQFSNSRSEMNVSTLELGDSALYLCASSSGGQGRNEQYFGPGTRLTVT.

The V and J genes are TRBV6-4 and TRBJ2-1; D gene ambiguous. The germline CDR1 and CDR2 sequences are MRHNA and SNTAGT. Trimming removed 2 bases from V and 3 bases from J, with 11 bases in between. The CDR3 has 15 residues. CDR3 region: CASSDAKRGYNEQFF. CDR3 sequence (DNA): TGTGCCAGCAGTGACGCTAAGCGTGGCTACAATGAGCAGTTCTTC.

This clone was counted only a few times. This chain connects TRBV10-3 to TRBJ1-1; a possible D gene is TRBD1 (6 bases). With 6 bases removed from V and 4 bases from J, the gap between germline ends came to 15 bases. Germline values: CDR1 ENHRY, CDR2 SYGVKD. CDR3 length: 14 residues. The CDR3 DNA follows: TGTGCCATCAGCGGGGACACAGGGAGCACTGAAGCTTTCTTT. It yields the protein CAISGDTGSTEAFF.

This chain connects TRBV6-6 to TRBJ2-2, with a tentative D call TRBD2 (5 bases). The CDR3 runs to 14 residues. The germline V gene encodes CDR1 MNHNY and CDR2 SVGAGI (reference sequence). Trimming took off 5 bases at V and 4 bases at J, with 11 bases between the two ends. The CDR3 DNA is TGTGCCAGCAGTACTAGTCTCGGCACCGGGGAGCTGTTTTTT. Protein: CASSTSLGTGELFF.